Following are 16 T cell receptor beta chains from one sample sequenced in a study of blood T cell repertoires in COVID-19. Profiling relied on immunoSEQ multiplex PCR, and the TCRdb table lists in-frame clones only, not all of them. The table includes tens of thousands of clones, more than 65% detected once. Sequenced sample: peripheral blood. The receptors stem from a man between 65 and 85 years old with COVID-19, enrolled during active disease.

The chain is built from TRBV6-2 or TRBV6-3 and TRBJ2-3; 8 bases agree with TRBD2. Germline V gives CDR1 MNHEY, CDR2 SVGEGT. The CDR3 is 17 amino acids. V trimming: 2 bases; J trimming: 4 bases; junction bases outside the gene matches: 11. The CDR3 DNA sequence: TGTGCCAGCAGTTACCTTCTGGGGAGCGGGAGTTCAGATACGCAGTATTTT. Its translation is CASSYLLGSGSSDTQYF.

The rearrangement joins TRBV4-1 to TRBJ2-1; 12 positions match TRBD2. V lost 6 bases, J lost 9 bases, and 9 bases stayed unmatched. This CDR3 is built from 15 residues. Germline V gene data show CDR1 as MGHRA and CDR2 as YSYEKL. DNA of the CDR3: TGCGCCAGCAGTCCTAGCGGGGGGGCCGTAGGTGAGCAGTTCTTC. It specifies CASSPSGGAVGEQFF.

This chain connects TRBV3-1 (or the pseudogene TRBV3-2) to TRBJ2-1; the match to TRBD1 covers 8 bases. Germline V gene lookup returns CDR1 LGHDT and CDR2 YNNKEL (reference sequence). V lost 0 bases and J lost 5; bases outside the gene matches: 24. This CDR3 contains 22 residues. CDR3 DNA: TGTGCCAGCAGCCAAGATAGAGTTCCCCGGGCACCCGGACAGGGTCTTGACAATGAGCAGTTCTTC. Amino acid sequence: CASSQDRVPRAPGQGLDNEQFF.

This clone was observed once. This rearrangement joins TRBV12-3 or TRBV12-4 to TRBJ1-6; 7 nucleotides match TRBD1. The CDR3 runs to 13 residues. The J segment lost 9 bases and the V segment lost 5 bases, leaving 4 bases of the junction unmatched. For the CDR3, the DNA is TGTGCCAGCAGTCGGGACAGTGGTTCACCCCTCCACTTT. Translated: CASSRDSGSPLHF.

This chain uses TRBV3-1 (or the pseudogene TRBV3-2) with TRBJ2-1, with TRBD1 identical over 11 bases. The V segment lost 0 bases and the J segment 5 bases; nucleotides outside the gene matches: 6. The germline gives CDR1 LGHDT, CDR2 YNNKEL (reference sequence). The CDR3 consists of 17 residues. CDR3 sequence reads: CASSQEDRGRINNEQFF. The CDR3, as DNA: TGTGCCAGCAGCCAAGAGGACAGGGGGCGAATAAACAATGAGCAGTTCTTC.

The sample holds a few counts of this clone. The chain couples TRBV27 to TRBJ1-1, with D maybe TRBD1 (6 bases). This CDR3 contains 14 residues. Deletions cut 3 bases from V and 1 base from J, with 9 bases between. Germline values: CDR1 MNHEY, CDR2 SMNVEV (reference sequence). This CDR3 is CASSFGQRNTEAFF. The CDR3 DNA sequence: TGTGCCAGCAGTTTCGGACAGAGGAACACTGAAGCTTTCTTT.

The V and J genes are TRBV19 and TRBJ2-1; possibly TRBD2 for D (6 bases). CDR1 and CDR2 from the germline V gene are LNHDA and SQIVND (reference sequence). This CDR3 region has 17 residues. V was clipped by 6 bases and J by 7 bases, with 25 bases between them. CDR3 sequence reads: CASSPTRTGERMNEQFF. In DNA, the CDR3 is TGTGCCAGTAGCCCGACTCGAACGGGGGAGAGGATGAATGAGCAGTTCTTC.

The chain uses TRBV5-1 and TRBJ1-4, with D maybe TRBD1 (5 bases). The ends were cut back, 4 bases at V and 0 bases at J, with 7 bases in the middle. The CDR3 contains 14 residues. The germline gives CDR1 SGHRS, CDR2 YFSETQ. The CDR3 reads CASSQGTTNEKLFF. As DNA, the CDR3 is TGCGCCAGCAGCCAGGGCACAACTAATGAAAAACTGTTTTTT.

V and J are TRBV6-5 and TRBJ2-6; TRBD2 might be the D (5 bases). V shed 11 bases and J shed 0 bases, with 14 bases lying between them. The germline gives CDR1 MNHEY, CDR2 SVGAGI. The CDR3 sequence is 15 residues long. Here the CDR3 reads CALRASTSGANVLTF. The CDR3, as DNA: TGTGCCTTGAGGGCCTCCACCTCTGGGGCCAACGTCCTGACTTTC.

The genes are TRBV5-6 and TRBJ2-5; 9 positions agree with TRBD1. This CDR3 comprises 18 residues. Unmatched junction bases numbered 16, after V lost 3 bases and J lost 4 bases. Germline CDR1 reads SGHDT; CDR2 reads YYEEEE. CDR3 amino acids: CASSSRSRNRGRRETQYF. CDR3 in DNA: TGTGCCAGCAGCTCGCGCTCCAGAAACAGGGGGCGGCGAGAGACCCAGTACTTC.

CDR3 nucleotide sequence: TGTGCCAGTAGTATAGGACAGGGGGCGTATGGGCAGTTCTTC. It codes for CASSIGQGAYGQFF. The V and J genes are TRBV19 and TRBJ2-1, with 10 bases matching TRBD1. Germline V gives CDR1 LNHDA, CDR2 SQIVND (reference sequence). This CDR3 is 14 amino acids long. V was clipped by 1 base and J by 12 bases; unmatched bases: 6.

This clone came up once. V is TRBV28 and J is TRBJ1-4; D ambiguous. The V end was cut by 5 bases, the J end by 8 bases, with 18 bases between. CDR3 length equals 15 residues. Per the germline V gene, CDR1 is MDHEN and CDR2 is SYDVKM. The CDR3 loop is CASSAPGSGREKLFF. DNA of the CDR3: TGTGCCAGCAGTGCACCGGGTTCCGGCCGGGAAAAACTGTTTTTT.

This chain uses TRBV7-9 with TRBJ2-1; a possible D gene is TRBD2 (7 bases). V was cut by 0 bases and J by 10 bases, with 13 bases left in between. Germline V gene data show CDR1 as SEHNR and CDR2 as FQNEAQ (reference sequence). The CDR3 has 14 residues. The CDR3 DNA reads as TGTGCCAGCAGCTTAGCGGGGGGGCTTTGGGAGCAGTTCTTC. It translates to CASSLAGGLWEQFF.

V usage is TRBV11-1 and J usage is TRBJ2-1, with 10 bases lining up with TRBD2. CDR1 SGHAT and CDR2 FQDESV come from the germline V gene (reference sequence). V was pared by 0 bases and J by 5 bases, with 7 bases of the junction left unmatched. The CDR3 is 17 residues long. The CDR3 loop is CASSLAGLAGANNEQFF. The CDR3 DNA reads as TGTGCCAGCAGCTTAGCGGGTCTAGCGGGGGCCAACAATGAGCAGTTCTTC.

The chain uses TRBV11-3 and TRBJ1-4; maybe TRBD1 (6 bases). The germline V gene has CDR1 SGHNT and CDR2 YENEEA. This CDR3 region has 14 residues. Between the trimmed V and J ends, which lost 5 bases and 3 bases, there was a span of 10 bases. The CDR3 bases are TGTGCCAGCAGCGGGGGGGGCGCTAATGAAAAACTGTTTTTT. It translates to CASSGGGANEKLFF.

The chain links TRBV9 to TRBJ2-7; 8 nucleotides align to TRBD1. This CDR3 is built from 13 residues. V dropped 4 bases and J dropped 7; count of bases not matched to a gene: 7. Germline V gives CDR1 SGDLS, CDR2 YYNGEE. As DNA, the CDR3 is TGTGCCAGCAGCTCTCGACAGGGGTGGGAGCAGTACTTC. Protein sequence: CASSSRQGWEQYF.